This T cell receptor beta chain was found in a study of blood T cell repertoires in COVID-19. Study summary: Sites across the United States, Italy and Spain contributed samples from acute and convalescent COVID-19. Sources were T cells, B-cell-depleted T cells, or PBMCs; the material itself was cDNA or gDNA.

As processed by the authors: The authors estimated nucleated cell counts from reference gene primer amplification. Data came from immunoSEQ multiplex PCR; TCRdb stores just in-frame clones and leaves some out. That table gives V, J and clone size, and the DNA gave D and trimming. The sample has about 340,000 clones; 88% are singletons. Seattle researchers signed up patients amid active infection and tracked them longitudinally. Per germline, CDR1 MDHEN and CDR2 SYDVKM. The CDR3 extends over 16 amino acids. V was pared by 8 bases and J by 7 bases, with 27 bases between. This chain links TRBV28 with TRBJ2-7, with D maybe TRBD1 (5 bases). This TCR derives from a woman aged 70-85 years with COVID-19, enrolled during active disease. The sequenced sample was peripheral blood. The CDR3 bases are TGTGCCAGCGGCGGAATACAGGCTTACGGGCTGGGGGAGCAGTACTTC. Translated: CASGGIQAYGLGEQYF.